This paragraph covers one T cell receptor beta chain sequence. This specimen belongs to a study of blood T cell repertoires in COVID-19. Study at large: Acute and convalescent COVID-19 specimens originated in the United States, Italy and Spain. Nucleic acid was either cDNA or gDNA, and it came from T cells, B-cell-depleted T cells, or PBMCs.

How the authors handled the data: Reference gene primer amplification gave nucleated cell count estimates. Generated by immunoSEQ multiplex PCR, the TCRdb table keeps only in-frame clones and is missing some. The V and J calls and clone size are taken from that table; D and trimming were inferred from the DNA. The table shows under 300,000 clones, with around nine tenths occurring only once. Across 20 to 25 US areas, participants ranged in age from roughly 18 to 89 years. Germline assignment: CDR1 SNHLY and CDR2 FYNNEI. V lost 6 bases to trimming and J lost 10 bases; unmatched junction nucleotides: 11. The CDR3 length is 13 residues.

The sequenced sample was PBMCs or T cells enriched from blood (not recorded which). V usage is TRBV2 and J usage is TRBJ1-1; 7 nucleotides agree with TRBD1. The TCR sequence derives from a woman between 55 and 75 years old who had recovered from COVID-19. Here the CDR3 reads CASRRLQGDGAFF. The CDR3 DNA is TGTGCCAGCAGAAGACTGCAGGGGGATGGAGCTTTCTTT.